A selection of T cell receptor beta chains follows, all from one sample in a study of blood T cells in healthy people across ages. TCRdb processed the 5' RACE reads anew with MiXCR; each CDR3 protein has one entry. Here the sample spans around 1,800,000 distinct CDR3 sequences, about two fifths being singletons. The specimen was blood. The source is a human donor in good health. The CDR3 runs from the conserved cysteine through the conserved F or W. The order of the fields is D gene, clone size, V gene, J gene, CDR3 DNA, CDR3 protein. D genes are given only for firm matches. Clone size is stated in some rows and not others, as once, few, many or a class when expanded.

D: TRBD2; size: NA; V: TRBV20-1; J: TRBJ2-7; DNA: TGCAGTGCTAGAGAAGCGGGGGCCCTCTACGAGCAGTACTTC; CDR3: CSAREAGALYEQYF
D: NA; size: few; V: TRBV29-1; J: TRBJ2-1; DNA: TGCAGCGGAAGAAGAAGGGGCTCCTACAATGAGCAGTTCTTC; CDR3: CSGRRRGSYNEQFF
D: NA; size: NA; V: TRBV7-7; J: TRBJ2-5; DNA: TGTGCCAGCAGCTTCGGATTAGGCAGCCAGGGGTACAATGAGCAGTACTTC; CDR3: CASSFGLGSQGYNEQYF
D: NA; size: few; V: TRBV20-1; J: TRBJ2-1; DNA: TGCAGTGCAACCGTCCGGACCGCTAACAATGAGCAGTTCTTC; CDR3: CSATVRTANNEQFF
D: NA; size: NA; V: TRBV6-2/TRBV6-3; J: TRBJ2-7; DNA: TGTGCCAGCAGTTACTCGCGGATCGAGCAGTACTTC; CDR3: CASSYSRIEQYF
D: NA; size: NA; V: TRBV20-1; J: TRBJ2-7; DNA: TGCAGTGCCAGGACTACGAGCTCCTACGAGCAGTACTTC; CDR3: CSARTTSSYEQYF
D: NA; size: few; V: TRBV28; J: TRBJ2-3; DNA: TGTGCCAGCACCTCTCCCCTGGGGGCGGGGACAGATACGCAGTATTTT; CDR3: CASTSPLGAGTDTQYF
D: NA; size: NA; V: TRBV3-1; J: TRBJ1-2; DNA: TGTGCCAGCAGCCAAAATACAGGGTCCTATGGCTACACCTTC; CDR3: CASSQNTGSYGYTF
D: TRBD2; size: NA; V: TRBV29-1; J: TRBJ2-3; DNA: TGCAGCGTTGAAGGGGGGTTGGGCGGGAGCAGCACAGATACGCAGTATTTT; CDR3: CSVEGGLGGSSTDTQYF
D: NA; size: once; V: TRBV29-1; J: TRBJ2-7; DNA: TGCAGCGGTGGATTGCAGGGTCACGAGCAGTACTTC; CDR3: CSGGLQGHEQYF
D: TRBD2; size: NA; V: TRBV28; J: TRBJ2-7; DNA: TGTGCCAGCACGTTAGCGGGGCTGGCCTACGAGCAGTACTTC; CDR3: CASTLAGLAYEQYF
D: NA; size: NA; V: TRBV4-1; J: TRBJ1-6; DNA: TGCGCCAGCAGCCAGGCGAGCGGAGATTGGACGGACGGTGACTCCTATAATTCACCCCCCCACTTT; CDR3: CASSQASGDWTDGDSYNSPPHF
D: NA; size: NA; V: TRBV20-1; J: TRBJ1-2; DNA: TGCAGTGCTAGTGAGGGGGATAGAGGGGATGGCTACACCTTC; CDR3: CSASEGDRGDGYTF
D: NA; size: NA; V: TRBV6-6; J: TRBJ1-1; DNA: TGTGCCAGCAGTTACTCCCTCGTGACTGAAGCTTTCTTT; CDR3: CASSYSLVTEAFF
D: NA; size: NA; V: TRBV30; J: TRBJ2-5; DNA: TGTGCCTGGAGTAGGCAGGGGACAGAGACCCAGTACTTC; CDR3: CAWSRQGTETQYF
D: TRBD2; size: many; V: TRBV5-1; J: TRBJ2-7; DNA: TGCGCCAGCAGCTCCGTTAGCGGGGAATCACTAACCTACGAGCAGTACTTC; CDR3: CASSSVSGESLTYEQYF
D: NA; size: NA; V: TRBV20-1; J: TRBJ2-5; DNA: TGCAGTGCTAGAGAGTGGGCGGGGACTCCCGCCTGGGAGACCCAGTACTTC; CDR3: CSAREWAGTPAWETQYF
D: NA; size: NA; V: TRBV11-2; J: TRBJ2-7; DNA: TGTGCCAGCAGCTTAGATACGTGGGGGGAGAGCTCCTACGAGCAGTACTTC; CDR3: CASSLDTWGESSYEQYF
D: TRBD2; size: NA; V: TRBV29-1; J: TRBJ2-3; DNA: TGCAGCGTTCGTGGACTAGCGGGGGATACGCAGTATTTT; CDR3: CSVRGLAGDTQYF
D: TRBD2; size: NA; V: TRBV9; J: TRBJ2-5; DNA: TGTGCCAGCAGCGGCACTAGCGGCTTGGGGCAGTACTTC; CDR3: CASSGTSGLGQYF
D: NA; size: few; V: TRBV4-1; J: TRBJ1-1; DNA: TGCGCCAGCGGGCCCCCGGGGGTGGGCACTGAAGCTTTCTTT; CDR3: CASGPPGVGTEAFF
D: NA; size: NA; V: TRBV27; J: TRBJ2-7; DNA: TGTGCCAGCAGTTTATCGTCTAGCGTGAGCTCCTACGAGCAGTACTTC; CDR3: CASSLSSSVSSYEQYF
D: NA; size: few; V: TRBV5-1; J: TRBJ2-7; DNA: TGCGCCAGCAGCCCGGAGGAGCAGTACTTC; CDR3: CASSPEEQYF
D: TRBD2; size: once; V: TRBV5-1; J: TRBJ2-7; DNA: TGCGCCAGCAGCTTGCCTAGCGGGAACTACGAGCAGTACTTC; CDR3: CASSLPSGNYEQYF
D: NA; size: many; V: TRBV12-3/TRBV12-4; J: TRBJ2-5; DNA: TGTGCCAGCAGCTTAGTGGAGACCCAGTACTTC; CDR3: CASSLVETQYF
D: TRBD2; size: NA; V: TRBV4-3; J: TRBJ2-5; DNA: TGCGCCAGCAGCCAATTTCGGACTAGCGGGGGGGCGTCTTTGTGGGAGACCCAGTACTTC; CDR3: CASSQFRTSGGASLWETQYF
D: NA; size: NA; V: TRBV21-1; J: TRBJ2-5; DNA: TGTGCCAGCAGCACCCCGGGACTAGCGGACGAGACCCAGTACTTC; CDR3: CASSTPGLADETQYF
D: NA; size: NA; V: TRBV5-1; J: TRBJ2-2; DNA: TGCGCCAGCAGCTTGTTGGAAGCGGGGGAGCTGTTTTTT; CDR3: CASSLLEAGELFF
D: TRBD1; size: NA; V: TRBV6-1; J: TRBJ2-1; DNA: TGTGCCAGCAGTGTGCGGCGACAGGGGAACAATGAGCAGTTCTTC; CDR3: CASSVRRQGNNEQFF
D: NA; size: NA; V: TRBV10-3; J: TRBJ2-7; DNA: TGTGCCATCAGTCAACACACCTACTTCGAGCAGTACTTC; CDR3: CAISQHTYFEQYF
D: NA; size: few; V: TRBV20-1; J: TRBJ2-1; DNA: TGCAGTGCCCCGAGAGGGGGGGCCGATGAGCAGTTCTTC; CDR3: CSAPRGGADEQFF
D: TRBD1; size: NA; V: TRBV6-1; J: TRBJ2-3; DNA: TGTGCCAGCAGGGAAACAGGGGGTACGCAGTATTTT; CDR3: CASRETGGTQYF
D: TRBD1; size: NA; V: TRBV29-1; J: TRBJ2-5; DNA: TGCACAGAGGGGGCAGTCTCCTGCGCGCAGTACTTC; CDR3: CTEGAVSCAQYF
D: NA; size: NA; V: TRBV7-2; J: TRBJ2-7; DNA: TGTGCCAGCAGCTTAGCACATCATACAGTTTACGAGCAGTACTTC; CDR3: CASSLAHHTVYEQYF
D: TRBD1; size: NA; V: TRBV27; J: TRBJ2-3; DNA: TGTGCCAGCAGGCTGCTGGGACAGGAGGTAGATGCGCAGTATTTT; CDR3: CASRLLGQEVDAQYF
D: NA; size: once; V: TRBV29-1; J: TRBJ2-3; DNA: TGCAGCGGCGGAGCCATAGATACGCAGTATTTT; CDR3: CSGGAIDTQYF
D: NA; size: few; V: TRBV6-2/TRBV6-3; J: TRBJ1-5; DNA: TGTGCCAGCAAACAGCGGAGTCAGCCCCAGCATTTT; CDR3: CASKQRSQPQHF
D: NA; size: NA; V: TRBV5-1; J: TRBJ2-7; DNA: TGCGCCAGCAGCCGCGACTCCCACGAGCAGTACTTC; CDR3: CASSRDSHEQYF
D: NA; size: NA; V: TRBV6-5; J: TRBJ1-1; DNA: TGTGCCAGCAGCTGGACAGTGGGCACTGAAGCTTTCTTT; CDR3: CASSWTVGTEAFF
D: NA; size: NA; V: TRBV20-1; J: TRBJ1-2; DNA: TGCAGTGCTAGAGATCTTAGGGGGGTAGGGTATGGCTACACCTTC; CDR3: CSARDLRGVGYGYTF
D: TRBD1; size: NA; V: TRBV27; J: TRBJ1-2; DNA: TGTGCCAGCAGTCCTAGCTCGGGACAGACTAACTATGGCTACACCTTC; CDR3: CASSPSSGQTNYGYTF
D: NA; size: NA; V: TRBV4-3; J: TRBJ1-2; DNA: TGCGCCAGCAGCCAGCCGGGACATAGGAATGGCTACACCTTC; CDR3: CASSQPGHRNGYTF
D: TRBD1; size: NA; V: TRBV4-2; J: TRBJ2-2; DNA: TGTGCCAGCAGCCAGGGACAGATCACCGGGGAGCTGTTTTTT; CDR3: CASSQGQITGELFF
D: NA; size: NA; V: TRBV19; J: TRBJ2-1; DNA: TGTGCCAGTAGTATATTGGGACACGGAGAGGGTGAGCAGTTCTTC; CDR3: CASSILGHGEGEQFF
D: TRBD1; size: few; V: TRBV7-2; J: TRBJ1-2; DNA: TGTGCCAGCAGCTTAGTGGGGCCCGGGACAGGTAGCGGCTACACCTTC; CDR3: CASSLVGPGTGSGYTF
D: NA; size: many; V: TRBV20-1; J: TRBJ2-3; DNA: TGCAGTGCTAGACTCCTCTCTAGCACAGATACGCAGTATTTT; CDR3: CSARLLSSTDTQYF
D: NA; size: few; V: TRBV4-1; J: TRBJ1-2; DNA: TGCGCCAGCAGCCCGGGAGGGTTACCCGGGACTTCTAACTATGGCTACACCTTC; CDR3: CASSPGGLPGTSNYGYTF
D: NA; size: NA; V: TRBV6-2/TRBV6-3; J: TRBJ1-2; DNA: TGTGCCAGCAGTTACCCAGGGCATGGCTACACCTTC; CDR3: CASSYPGHGYTF
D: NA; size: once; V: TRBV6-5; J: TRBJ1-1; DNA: TGTGCCAGCAGTTACGAACCGCGAAGGGACACTGAAGCTTTCTTT; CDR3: CASSYEPRRDTEAFF
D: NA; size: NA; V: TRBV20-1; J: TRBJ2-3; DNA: TGCAGTGGGGGGAAATCTAGCACAGATACGCAGTATTTT; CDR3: CSGGKSSTDTQYF
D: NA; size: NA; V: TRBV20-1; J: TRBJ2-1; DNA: TGCAGTGCTCCTATCCCACAGGGCAATGAGCAGTTCTTC; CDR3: CSAPIPQGNEQFF
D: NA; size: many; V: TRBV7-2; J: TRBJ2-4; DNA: TGTGCCAGCAGCTTAGTAGGGAGAGAGCAGTACTTC; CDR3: CASSLVGREQYF